The table lists the clone carrying this T cell receptor (beta chain) with a count of one. Germline V CDR1 and CDR2: DFQATT, SNEGSKA (reference sequence). V was clipped by 6 bases and J by 11 bases, with 19 bases between them. The CDR3 sequence is 12 residues long. A second PCR of about 6 to 12 cycles used a sample-barcoded 5' primer and a J-beta primer mix. A tag from a template-switch adaptor with 12 random nucleotides marked each cDNA molecule. TCRdb re-analysed the 5' RACE reads in MiXCR, keeping a single row per CDR3 protein. The data contain more than 700,000 distinct CDR3 sequences, around half of them singletons. This sample is drawn from a study of blood T cells in healthy people across ages.

The rearrangement links TRBV20-1 to TRBJ2-5, with D perhaps TRBD1 or TRBD2 (6 bases each). This receptor was identified in a man at least 80 years old in good health. The sample taken for sequencing was blood. CDR3 nucleotide sequence: TGCAGTGCCCGTCCGGGGGCCGATGAGCAGTACTTC. The encoded protein is CSARPGADEQYF.